A single sample is the source of the 2 T cell receptor beta chains below, sequenced in a study of vaccination and CD4 T cells after COVID-19. These receptors' antigens are unknown. Time point: late sampling 161 to 241 days after vaccination in three convalescent patients. Documented treatment: approximately nine-day PBMC culture with coronavirus spike peptide pools or control peptides (ViraFEST assay). Sequenced with the Oncomine TCR Beta short-read assay was DNA taken from cultured CD4+ T cells. TCRdb redid the calling of the PCR reads with MiXCR, one entry per CDR3 protein. The table includes about 26,000 distinct CDR3 sequences, 36% detected once. The input for sequencing was CD4+ T cells from blood, cultured in vitro, taken about 7 months after SARS-CoV-2 vaccination. The receptor set was obtained from a human donor who had recovered from COVID-19.

This sequence joins TRBV7-2 and TRBJ2-3, with TRBD2 as a possible D gene (6 bases). Germline lookup yields CDR1 SGHTA and CDR2 FQGNSA. This CDR3 is 14 amino acids long. Trimming shortened V by 4 bases and J by 14 bases, and 22 bases separated the two germline ends. In nucleotides, the CDR3 is TGTGCCAGCAGCTCTCTCGGTCGGTACGGGAGTGGGTATTTT. It encodes CASSSLGRYGSGYF.

The chain links TRBV20-1 to TRBJ1-2; D gene ambiguous. V dropped 5 bases and J dropped 0 bases, with 10 bases sitting between them. This CDR3 contains 13 residues. From germline, CDR1 is DFQATT and CDR2 SNEGSKA (reference sequence). The CDR3 reads CSAAPKANYGYTF. CDR3 bases: TGCAGTGCTGCCCCCAAAGCTAACTATGGCTACACCTTC.